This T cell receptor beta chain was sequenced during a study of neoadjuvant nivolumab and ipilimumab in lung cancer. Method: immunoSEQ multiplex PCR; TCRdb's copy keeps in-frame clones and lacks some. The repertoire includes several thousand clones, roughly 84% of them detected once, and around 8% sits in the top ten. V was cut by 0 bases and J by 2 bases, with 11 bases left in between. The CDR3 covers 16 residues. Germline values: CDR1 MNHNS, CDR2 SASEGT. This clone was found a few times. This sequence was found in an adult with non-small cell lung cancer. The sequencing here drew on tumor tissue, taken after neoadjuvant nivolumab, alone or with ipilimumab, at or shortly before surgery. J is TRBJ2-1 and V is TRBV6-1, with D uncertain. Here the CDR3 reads CASSEAKGWTYNEQFF. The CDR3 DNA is TGTGCCAGCAGTGAAGCCAAGGGTTGGACCTACAATGAGCAGTTCTTC.